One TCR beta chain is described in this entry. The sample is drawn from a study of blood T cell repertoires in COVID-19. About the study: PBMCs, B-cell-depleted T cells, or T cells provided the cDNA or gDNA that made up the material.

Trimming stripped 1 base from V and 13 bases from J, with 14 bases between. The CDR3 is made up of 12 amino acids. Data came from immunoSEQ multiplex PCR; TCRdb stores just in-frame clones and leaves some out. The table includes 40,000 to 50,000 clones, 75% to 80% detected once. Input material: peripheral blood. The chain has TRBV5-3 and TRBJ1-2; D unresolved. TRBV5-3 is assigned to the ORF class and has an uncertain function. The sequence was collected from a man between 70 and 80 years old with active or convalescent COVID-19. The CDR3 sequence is CARSLFGGPGTF. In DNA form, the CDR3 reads TGTGCCAGAAGCTTGTTCGGAGGGCCGGGCACCTTC.